These 30 T cell receptor beta chains share one sample of origin, sequenced in a study of blood T cell repertoires in COVID-19. The protocol was immunoSEQ multiplex PCR, while the TCRdb copy is restricted to in-frame clones and leaves out a portion. The sample lists 350,000 or so clones; about 83% were seen once. The sequenced sample was peripheral blood. Every receptor here comes from a man aged 25-45 years with active or convalescent COVID-19.

The chain couples TRBV19 to TRBJ1-1; D remains unclear. The V gene lost 1 base and the J gene lost 3 bases, with 6 bases spanning the gap. Germline V gene data show CDR1 as LNHDA and CDR2 as SQIVND (reference sequence). The CDR3 is 13 amino acids. The chain's CDR3 is CASSIGHYTEAFF. As DNA, the CDR3 is TGTGCCAGTAGTATAGGACACTACACTGAAGCTTTCTTT.

The chain uses TRBV21-1 and TRBJ2-5; the D call TRBD1 from the table was never checked on the DNA. TRBV21-1 is a pseudogene. There are 14 residues in the CDR3. CDR3 in DNA: TGTGCCAGCACTGCCCGACAGAACCAAGAGACCCAGTACTTC. It translates to CASTARQNQETQYF.

This rearrangement joins TRBV6-1 to TRBJ2-6; 7 nucleotides line up with TRBD2. Germline V gene lookup returns CDR1 MNHNS and CDR2 SASEGT. The V segment lost 5 bases and the J segment 5 bases; nucleotides outside the gene matches: 9. The length of the CDR3 is 16 residues. CDR3 sequence: CASSQGDYLRANVLTF. CDR3 nucleotides: TGTGCCAGCAGTCAAGGGGACTATCTGAGGGCCAACGTCCTGACTTTC.

The V gene is TRBV4-3, the J gene TRBJ1-3; a weak D match, TRBD1 (6 bases). The CDR3 sequence is 17 residues long. The V and J ends lost 2 bases and 4 bases respectively, with 18 bases between them. Germline V gives CDR1 LGHNA, CDR2 YSLEER. The CDR3 bases are TGCGCCAGCAGCCAAAATCGGGGGGCAGGCCAAGGAAACACCATATATTTT. This codes for CASSQNRGAGQGNTIYF.

As regards this clone: A junction boundary mismatches the germline segment, possibly from a read error. V usage is TRBV11-2 and J usage is TRBJ2-2; 9 nucleotides line up with TRBD1. This CDR3 is 15 amino acids long. Germline V gene data show CDR1 as SGHAT and CDR2 as FQNNGV. CDR3 in DNA: TGTGCCAGCAGATTAGGGACAGGGTACACCGGGGAGCTGTTTTTT. Protein product: CASRLGTGYTGELFF.

Only a few counts were recorded for this clone. The V and J genes are TRBV5-6 and TRBJ1-1; perhaps TRBD1 as D (6 bases). CDR1 is SGHDT and CDR2 is YYEEEE in the germline V gene. With 0 bases removed from V and 6 bases from J, the gap between germline ends came to 24 bases. This CDR3 spans 18 amino acids. CDR3 in DNA: TGTGCCAGCAGCTTGGCCCTGGGGCAGGGGTCTTCTACCGCTGAAGCTTTCTTT. Translation gives CASSLALGQGSSTAEAFF.

V usage is TRBV19 and J usage is TRBJ1-3; D unresolved. Germline V gene lookup returns CDR1 LNHDA and CDR2 SQIVND (reference sequence). The CDR3 sequence is 15 residues long. Trimming shortened V by 4 bases and J by 4 bases, and 14 bases separated the two germline ends. The CDR3 region is CASSRGSIPGNTIYF. The CDR3 DNA sequence: TGTGCCAGTAGTAGAGGGAGTATCCCGGGAAACACCATATATTTT. The full variable domain, in which reference TRBV19 and TRBJ1-3 provide the parts outside the CDR3, is DGGITQSPKYLFRKEGQNVTLSCEQNLNHDAMYWYRQDPGQGLRLIYYSQIVNDFQKGDIAEGYSVSREKKESFPLTVTSAQKNPTAFYLCASSRGSIPGNTIYFGEGSWLTVV.

The V gene is TRBV28, the J gene TRBJ2-7; tentatively, D is TRBD1 (6 bases). Germline CDR1 and CDR2: MDHEN and SYDVKM. Trimming took off 6 bases at V and 0 bases at J, with 9 bases between the two ends. The CDR3 contains 13 residues. The CDR3 region is CASREQGSYEQYF. The CDR3 region has the DNA TGTGCCAGCAGAGAACAGGGCTCCTACGAGCAGTACTTC.

The chain joins TRBV9 to TRBJ2-1; 8 nucleotides agree with TRBD2. In germline, CDR1 is SGDLS, CDR2 YYNGEE. J was trimmed by 7 bases and V by 0 bases; bases with no gene match: 6. This CDR3 is 15 amino acids long. In DNA, the CDR3 is TGTGCCAGCAGCGTAGGCGGGGGGCGGGGAAATGAGCAGTTCTTC. Translating gives CASSVGGGRGNEQFF.

The rearrangement links TRBV30 to TRBJ2-7, with D perhaps TRBD1 (6 bases). With 1 base removed from V and 5 bases from J, the gap between germline ends came to 12 bases. The germline CDR1 and CDR2 sequences are GTSNPN and SVGIG (reference sequence). The CDR3 has 13 amino acids. The CDR3 sequence: CAWSAPTGHEQYF. CDR3 DNA: TGTGCCTGGAGTGCGCCCACAGGGCACGAGCAGTACTTC.

V is TRBV7-6 and J is TRBJ2-7, with 8 bases matching TRBD1. CDR3 size: 13 residues. Germline V lookup: CDR1 SGHVS, CDR2 FNYEAQ. J gave up 5 bases and V 4 bases, and 4 bases lay outside the gene matches. The CDR3 region has the DNA TGTGCCAGCAGCTCTTCAGGGGGCCACGAGCAGTACTTC. Amino acids: CASSSSGGHEQYF.

The rearrangement links TRBV15 to TRBJ2-3; D remains unclear. CDR3 length equals 13 residues. Trimming cost V 1 base and J 6 bases, with 8 bases left between them. Germline V CDR1 and CDR2: LNHNV, YYDKDF (reference sequence). CDR3: CATSRVLSDTQYF. The CDR3 DNA reads as TGTGCCACCAGCAGAGTACTATCGGATACGCAGTATTTT.

The chain employs TRBV28 and TRBJ1-1, with 7 nucleotides matching TRBD1. The germline gives CDR1 MDHEN, CDR2 SYDVKM. The CDR3 consists of 12 residues. This CDR3 reads CASGQPNTEAFF. The DNA of the CDR3 is TGTGCTTCGGGACAGCCAAACACTGAAGCTTTCTTT.

The J gene is TRBJ2-1, the V gene TRBV7-2, with 13 bases lining up with TRBD2. This CDR3 region has 16 residues. Germline CDR1 SGHTA, CDR2 FQGNSA. J lost 7 bases, V lost 6 bases, and 9 bases had no gene match. The CDR3 sequence is CASSSGLAGAKNEQFF. The CDR3 region has the DNA TGTGCCAGCAGTAGTGGACTAGCGGGAGCGAAGAATGAGCAGTTCTTC.

The chain is built from TRBV4-3 and TRBJ2-7, with 9 bases identical to TRBD2. CDR1 and CDR2 from the germline V gene are LGHNA and YSLEER. This CDR3 is built from 15 residues. V was clipped by 4 bases and J by 1 base; unmatched bases: 5. CDR3 nucleotide sequence: TGCGCCAGCAGCCGGAGCGGGGGGAGTTCCTACGAGCAGTACTTC. Its protein product is CASSRSGGSSYEQYF.

The chain's CDR3 is CASRETGVYEQYF. CDR3 DNA: TGTGCCAGCAGGGAGACAGGGGTATACGAGCAGTACTTC. The chain joins TRBV12-3 or TRBV12-4 to TRBJ2-7; 8 nucleotides align to TRBD1. The CDR3 has 13 residues. V dropped 6 bases and J dropped 4; count of bases not matched to a gene: 5.

In regard to this clone: Germline and junction disagree at one end, which may indicate a read error. The J gene is TRBJ1-4, the V gene TRBV7-3; maybe TRBD1 (5 bases). Per germline, CDR1 SGHTA and CDR2 FQGTGA. The CDR3 spans 13 residues. CDR3 residues: CASSLLQAKETVF. The CDR3 nucleotides are TGTGCCAGCAGCTTACTACAGGCGAAGGAAACTGTTTTT.

V and J are TRBV4-3 and TRBJ1-1; D is uncertain. Germline V gives CDR1 LGHNA, CDR2 YSLEER. This CDR3 spans 15 amino acids. Trimming shortened V by 4 bases and J by 5 bases, and 17 bases separated the two germline ends. DNA of the CDR3: TGCGCCAGCAGCCCCGCGGGTAGAGGGAGAACTGAAGCTTTCTTT. It yields the protein CASSPAGRGRTEAFF.

This sequence joins TRBV28 and TRBJ2-3; 13 bases fit TRBD2. Germline values: CDR1 MDHEN, CDR2 SYDVKM. The CDR3 runs to 17 residues. V dropped 5 bases and J dropped 2; count of bases not matched to a gene: 7. The chain's CDR3 is CASSPGLAGFLTDTQYF. In nucleotides, the CDR3 is TGTGCCAGCAGTCCGGGACTAGCGGGGTTCCTCACAGATACGCAGTATTTT.

The chain joins TRBV6-4 to TRBJ2-1; 10 bases align to TRBD2. The V gene end was trimmed by 6 bases and the J gene end by 2 bases; junction bases not matched to a gene: 7. Germline V CDR1 and CDR2: MRHNA, SNTAGT. CDR3 length equals 16 residues. CDR3 sequence (DNA): TGTGCCAGCAGCGTATTCGGGACTAGCGCCTACAATGAGCAGTTCTTC. Protein sequence: CASSVFGTSAYNEQFF.

The V gene is TRBV28, the J gene TRBJ2-7, with 16 bases identical to TRBD2. The germline V gene has CDR1 MDHEN and CDR2 SYDVKM. CDR3 size: 17 residues. V gave up 7 bases and J gave up 7 bases; unmatched junction bases: 13. The CDR3 DNA sequence: TGTGCCAGCACCCCTCTGGGACTAGCGGGAGGGCCGAAGGAGCAGTACTTC. Translating it yields CASTPLGLAGGPKEQYF.

This clone was counted only a few times. V usage is TRBV7-9 and J usage is TRBJ1-6; D is possibly TRBD1 (6 bases). Germline V CDR1 and CDR2: SEHNR, FQNEAQ (reference sequence). The CDR3 sequence is 16 residues long. Between the trimmed V and J ends, which lost 5 bases and 3 bases, there was a span of 14 bases. The CDR3 spells CASSPITGSYNSPLHF. The CDR3 bases are TGTGCCAGCAGCCCAATCACAGGGAGCTATAATTCACCCCTCCACTTT.

The CDR3 reads CASSPRDSPTYEQYF. The CDR3 region has the DNA TGTGCCAGCTCACCGCGGGACAGTCCTACGTACGAGCAGTACTTC. The chain employs TRBV18 and TRBJ2-7; maybe TRBD1 (7 bases). The CDR3 runs 15 residues. CDR1 is KGHSH, CDR2 LQKENI, per germline. V was clipped by 3 bases and J by 4 bases, with 16 bases between them.

The CDR3 region has the DNA TGCGCCAGCAGCCAAGGAAGGGGTAGCAATGAGCAGTTCTTC. The encoded protein is CASSQGRGSNEQFF. V and J are TRBV4-1 and TRBJ2-1; possibly TRBD1 for D (5 bases). There are 14 residues in the CDR3. Looked up from germline, CDR1 is MGHRA and CDR2 is YSYEKL. The ends were cut back, 1 base at V and 6 bases at J, with 10 bases in the middle.

The rearrangement links TRBV19 to TRBJ1-4; D perhaps matches TRBD1 (6 bases). CDR3 length equals 15 residues. Trimming left V 5 bases short and J 7 bases short, with 17 bases between. Germline V lookup: CDR1 LNHDA, CDR2 SQIVND (reference sequence). The CDR3 sequence: CASSAVFGGPEKLFF. CDR3 bases: TGTGCCAGTAGTGCCGTCTTCGGGGGGCCTGAAAAACTGTTTTTT. Supplemented by reference TRBV19 and TRBJ1-4, the full variable domain reads DGGITQSPKYLFRKEGQNVTLSCEQNLNHDAMYWYRQDPGQGLRLIYYSQIVNDFQKGDIAEGYSVSREKKESFPLTVTSAQKNPTAFYLCASSAVFGGPEKLFFGSGTQLSVL.

V gene TRBV12-5 combines with J gene TRBJ1-3; D gene uncertain. This CDR3 region has 17 residues. V was clipped by 6 bases and J by 8 bases, with 26 bases between them. CDR1 is LGHNT, CDR2 FRNRAP, per germline. The DNA for the CDR3 is TGTGCTAGTGGCTTGTCCCCCGCCCGGTCCCCCCGTGACACCATATATTTT. Translation: CASGLSPARSPRDTIYF.

The chain employs TRBV6-5 and TRBJ1-2; 9 nucleotides match TRBD1. This CDR3 has 13 amino acids. V lost 6 bases and J lost 7; bases outside the gene matches: 6. The germline CDR1 and CDR2 sequences are MNHEY and SVGAGI. The CDR3 sequence: CASSLGTGTGYTF. As DNA, the CDR3 is TGTGCCAGCAGCCTAGGGACAGGGACTGGCTACACCTTC.

This clone was counted between two and nine times. V and J are TRBV4-1 and TRBJ2-7; tentative D call: TRBD1 (5 bases). Trimming took off 3 bases at V and 5 bases at J, with 17 bases between the two ends. CDR3 size: 15 residues. Germline V gene data show CDR1 as MGHRA and CDR2 as YSYEKL. CDR3 residues: CASSQVISWGNEQYF. In DNA, the CDR3 is TGCGCCAGCAGCCAGGTGATCTCATGGGGCAACGAGCAGTACTTC.

The V and J genes are TRBV4-2 and TRBJ2-7, with D uncertain. Trimming cost V 0 bases and J 4 bases, with 7 bases left between them. Germline values: CDR1 LGHNA, CDR2 YNFKEQ. The length of the CDR3 is 13 residues. The CDR3 region is CASSQDPPYEQYF. DNA for the CDR3: TGTGCCAGCAGCCAAGATCCCCCTTACGAGCAGTACTTC.

The chain carries TRBV7-9 and TRBJ1-5; TRBD1 is a possible D gene (5 bases). The CDR3 sequence is 18 residues long. Deletions cut 0 bases from V and 0 bases from J, with 15 bases between. Germline lookup yields CDR1 SEHNR and CDR2 FQNEAQ (reference sequence). CDR3 nucleotide sequence: TGTGCCAGCAGCTTAGCAGGTCGTGTAGGGGTTAGCAATCAGCCCCAGCATTTT. Protein: CASSLAGRVGVSNQPQHF.